These T cell receptor beta chains were read from a single sample in a study of blood T cell repertoires in COVID-19. Profiling relied on immunoSEQ multiplex PCR, and the TCRdb table lists in-frame clones only, not all of them. The table includes under 200,000 clones, 86% detected once. Input material: PBMCs or T cells enriched from blood (not recorded which). These receptors originate from a man aged 40-50 years with acute COVID-19. Both conserved end residues are part of each CDR3. Each record gives: D gene, V gene, CDR3 length, CDR3 protein. A D gene is named only where the DNA matches it firmly.

- TRBV9 13 CASSVVQVREQYF
TRBD2 TRBV28 16 CASSSGTSGRENEQFF
TRBD2 TRBV7-6 16 CASSPSGRGGQNEQFF
TRBD1 TRBV28 14 CASSSGQVRDGYTF
TRBD1 TRBV5-6 15 CASSSTIQGVYGYTF
- TRBV6-5 14 CASSYSPRETEAFF
- TRBV30 13 CAWNRDDGEKLFF
- TRBV23-1 17 CASGGEGGFEGKYEQYF
- TRBV5-1 13 CASSLSSYNEQFF
- TRBV3-1/TRBV3-2 12 CASSPAAEEAFF
TRBD2 TRBV7-2 15 CASSYRTSQDNEQFF
TRBD1 TRBV9 15 CASHRGLSDTGELFF
TRBD1 TRBV27 14 CASSGRRDRAGYTF
TRBD1 TRBV7-9 15 CASSSWDREAYGYTF
- TRBV5-6 13 CASSLGQSYEQYF
- TRBV19 14 CASSLLTETRGAFF
TRBD1 TRBV30 13 CALHRGPTYEQYF
- TRBV7-9 18 CASSSPQGKTLSGNTIYF
- TRBV27 16 CASSWRADIPDGELFF
- TRBV27 14 CASSLLAPTYEQYF
- TRBV5-1 14 CASRRGLSTDTQYF
- TRBV7-7 15 CASSLAVGSSYEQYF
- TRBV3-1/TRBV3-2 14 CASSQAGGADEAFF
TRBD1 TRBV3-1/TRBV3-2 16 CASSGSGTGGHTEAFF
TRBD1 TRBV6-5 13 CASRWTGPETQYF
TRBD1 TRBV9 17 CASSVLGQGAFYNEQFF
- TRBV6-2/TRBV6-3 14 CASSYPGGTDTQYF
TRBD1 TRBV9 14 CASSGRDSSYEQYF
- TRBV6-4 15 CASRKEETSYNEQFF
- TRBV27 15 CASSLMGAKDEKLFF
- TRBV9 13 CASSGENRDMYTF
- TRBV5-1 16 CASSKFWQGSYNEQFF
- TRBV4-1 14 CASSQEWSPDTQYF
TRBD1 TRBV20-1 14 CSASLTGGVTEAFF
TRBD1 TRBV29-1 11 CSVTGTAGYTF
- TRBV24-1 14 CATSDGGIGGEQFF
TRBD1 TRBV9 16 CASTDAEQGISYGYTF
TRBD1 TRBV3-1/TRBV3-2 14 CASSSGTGNYEQYF
- TRBV7-9 14 CASSLDWGQTEQYF
TRBD1 TRBV6-5 15 CASRLDRAGYQPQHF
- TRBV12-2 19 CASRSAALQGAFSGNTIYF
TRBD2 TRBV6-5 13 CASNSAGVAVQYF
- TRBV28 13 CASRSGGRTEAFF
- TRBV7-9 11 CASSSADEQFF
TRBD1 TRBV9 15 CASSVNTGGKLGYTF
TRBD2 TRBV10-2 18 CASRTHLTSGSRKETQYF
- TRBV7-8 16 CASSFSRFTTNEKLFF